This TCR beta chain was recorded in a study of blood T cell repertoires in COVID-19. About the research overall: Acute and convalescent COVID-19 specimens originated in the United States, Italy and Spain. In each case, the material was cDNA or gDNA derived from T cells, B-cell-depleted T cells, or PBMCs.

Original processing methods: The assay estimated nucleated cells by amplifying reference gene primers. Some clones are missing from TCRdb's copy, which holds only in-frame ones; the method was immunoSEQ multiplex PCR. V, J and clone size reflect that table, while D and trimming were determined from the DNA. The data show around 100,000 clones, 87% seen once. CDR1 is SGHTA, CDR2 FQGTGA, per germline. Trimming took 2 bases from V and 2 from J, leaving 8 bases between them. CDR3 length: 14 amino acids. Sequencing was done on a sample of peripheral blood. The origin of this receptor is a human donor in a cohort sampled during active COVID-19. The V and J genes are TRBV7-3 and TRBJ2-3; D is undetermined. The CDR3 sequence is CASSLAGFTDTQYF. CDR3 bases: TGTGCCAGCAGCTTAGCAGGATTCACAGATACGCAGTATTTT.